The 21 T cell receptor beta chains below come from one sample, sequenced in a study of T cells in Graves' hyperthyroidism and ophthalmopathy. RNA transcripts gave rise to amplified TCR beta CDR3 regions. TCR CDR3 underwent first-round RT-PCR with the HTBI primer set. TCRdb reanalysed the multiplex PCR reads using MiXCR and keeps one entry per CDR3 protein. The table has 400,000 to 550,000 distinct CDR3 sequences, around 14% seen once. The sequencing sample was made of blood. These receptors came from a woman under 30 with Graves' hyperthyroidism.

At least ten counts were recorded for this clonotype. This chain joins TRBV11-3 and TRBJ2-5, with a weak D call TRBD2 (6 bases). The CDR3 is 16 residues long. Trimming stripped 5 bases from V and 2 bases from J, with 18 bases between. Germline CDR1 reads SGHNT; CDR2 reads YENEEA. The CDR3 here is CASSPGPGDSQETQYF. Here the CDR3 DNA reads TGTGCCAGCAGCCCTGGGCCCGGGGACTCACAAGAGACCCAGTACTTC.

This clonotype was recorded at least ten times. The J gene is TRBJ2-5, the V gene TRBV20-1, with 7 positions matching TRBD2. The CDR3 runs 15 residues. Unmatched junction bases numbered 15, after V lost 6 bases and J lost 5 bases. Germline lookup yields CDR1 DFQATT and CDR2 SNEGSKA (reference sequence). This CDR3 is CSARDYRGSEETQYF. The CDR3 DNA is TGCAGTGCCCGGGACTATCGCGGGAGTGAGGAGACCCAGTACTTC.

The gene calls are TRBV3-1 and TRBJ1-5; 7 nucleotides match TRBD1. CDR3 length: 14 residues. The junction had 2 bases not matched to a gene; V was cut back by 1 base and J by 5 bases. Germline values: CDR1 LGHDT, CDR2 YNNKEL (reference sequence). The CDR3 reads CASSQGTGDQPQHF. CDR3 nucleotides: TGTGCCAGCAGCCAAGGGACAGGAGATCAGCCCCAGCATTTT.

The sample holds many counts of this clonotype. V usage is TRBV10-1 and J usage is TRBJ2-5; no clear D gene. Trimming took 6 bases from V and 7 from J, leaving 21 bases between them. Germline CDR1 WNHNN, CDR2 SYGVQD (reference sequence). CDR3 length equals 15 residues. CDR3 sequence: CASRRPRITWGTQYF. The CDR3 nucleotides are TGCGCCAGCAGGAGACCCAGGATCACATGGGGGACCCAGTACTTC.

This clonotype was picked up many times. The chain is built from TRBV11-2 and TRBJ1-1; no clear D gene. This CDR3 region has 13 residues. Trimming removed 0 bases from V and 1 base from J, with 3 bases in between. Germline V gene data show CDR1 as SGHAT and CDR2 as FQNNGV. CDR3 region: CASSLDKNTEAFF. The DNA of the CDR3 is TGTGCCAGCAGCTTAGATAAGAACACTGAAGCTTTCTTT.

This clonotype was recorded many times. V is TRBV12-5 and J is TRBJ2-3; D call uncertain. The CDR3 consists of 15 residues. V gave up 1 base and J gave up 5 bases, with 13 bases separating them. The germline V gene has CDR1 LGHNT and CDR2 FRNRAP. DNA of the CDR3: TGTGCTAGTGGTTTGGCAACCCGGGCCCAAGATACGCAGTATTTT. This encodes CASGLATRAQDTQYF.

This clonotype was counted only a few times. A clone one base away is much larger, so this may be a read error. The gene calls are TRBV3-1 and TRBJ1-6; no clear D. Germline CDR1 reads LGHDT; CDR2 reads YNNKEL (reference sequence). CDR3 size: 15 residues. The CDR3 spells CASSQQTTFNSPLRF. The CDR3 coding sequence is TGTGCCAGCAGCCAACAGACAACTTTTAATTCACCCCTCCGCTTT. Together with reference TRBV3-1 and TRBJ1-6, the CDR3 gives the full variable domain: DTAVSQTPKYLVTQMGNDKSIKCEQNLGHDTMYWYKQDSKKFLKIMFSYNNKELIINETVPNRFSPKSPDKAHLNLHINSLELGDSAVYFCASSQQTTFNSPLRFGNGTRLTVT.

Regarding this clonotype: Compared with germline, one end of the junction differs, possibly owing to a read error. CDR3 in DNA: TGTGCCAGCAGTCCAGGGCGGGAGGGCTCCTACGGGCAGTACTTC. Residues: CASSPGREGSYGQYF. V is TRBV12-3 or TRBV12-4 and J is TRBJ2-7; 9 bases map to TRBD2. The length of the CDR3 is 15 residues.

There are many counts of this clonotype. The chain links TRBV9 to TRBJ2-7; TRBD2 matches at 9 bases. This CDR3 is 15 amino acids long. CDR1 and CDR2 (germline): SGDLS, YYNGEE. V gave up 0 bases and J gave up 3 bases; unmatched junction bases: 4. CDR3 DNA: TGTGCCAGCAGCGTAGACGGGACTAGCTTCTACGAGCAGTACTTC. Translation: CASSVDGTSFYEQYF.

Of note for this clonotype: A read error may explain this, as a much larger clone is one base away. The chain recombines TRBV9 with TRBJ2-2; D may be TRBD1 (6 bases). Germline assignment: CDR1 SGDLS and CDR2 YYNGEE. This CDR3 spans 16 amino acids. The CDR3 coding sequence is TGTGCCAGCAGCCAAGACGCCAGGGACAACACCGGGGAGCTGCTTTTT. It translates to CASSQDARDNTGELLF.

The sample holds many counts of this clonotype. This chain uses TRBV2 with TRBJ2-1, with 10 nucleotides matching TRBD2. V shed 2 bases, J shed 4 bases, and the junction held 8 bases outside the gene matches. The CDR3 is 17 residues long. Germline loops: CDR1 SNHLY, CDR2 FYNNEI. CDR3 in DNA: TGTGCCAGCAGTGAATGGGGTAGCGGGAGGTTGTACAATGAGCAGTTCTTC. Its protein product is CASSEWGSGRLYNEQFF. The full variable domain, with the rest looked up from reference TRBV2 and TRBJ2-1, is EPEVTQTPSHQVTQMGQEVILRCVPISNHLYFYWYRQILGQKVEFLVSFYNNEISEKSEIFDDQFSVERPDGSNFTLKIRSTKLEDSAMYFCASSEWGSGRLYNEQFFGPGTRLTVL.

The chain links TRBV12-3 or TRBV12-4 to TRBJ1-5, with D perhaps TRBD1 (6 bases). CDR3 length equals 17 residues. V dropped 5 bases and J dropped 0 bases, with 17 bases sitting between them. The CDR3 region has the DNA TGTGCCAGCAGTAGTGGGGAACAGGGAGATAGCAATCAGCCCCAGCATTTT. Translation: CASSSGEQGDSNQPQHF.

This clonotype has a count of ten or more. In nucleotides, the CDR3 is TGCAGTGCTAAGGCTCTAGCGGGAGCGGCAGATACGCAGTATTTT. Its protein product is CSAKALAGAADTQYF. This chain connects TRBV20-1 to TRBJ2-3; the match to TRBD2 covers 10 bases. Germline V CDR1 and CDR2: DFQATT, SNEGSKA (reference sequence). This CDR3 contains 15 residues. V was pared by 4 bases and J by 4 bases, with 8 bases of the junction left unmatched.

The chain combines TRBV28 with TRBJ1-2; 12 positions agree with TRBD1. V lost 7 bases to trimming and J lost 2 bases; unmatched junction nucleotides: 11. The CDR3 extends over 17 amino acids. Looked up from germline, CDR1 is MDHEN and CDR2 is SYDVKM. This chain's CDR3 is CASNIPGQGAGNYGYTF. CDR3 nucleotides: TGTGCCAGCAATATCCCGGGACAGGGGGCCGGAAACTATGGCTACACCTTC.

The chain is built from TRBV19 and TRBJ2-3, with TRBD2 matching over 7 bases. The V segment lost 1 base and the J segment 3 bases; nucleotides outside the gene matches: 4. CDR1 is LNHDA, CDR2 SQIVND, per germline (reference sequence). The CDR3 length is 15 residues. For the CDR3, the DNA is TGTGCCAGTAGTATAGGGAGACTAGCAACAGATACGCAGTATTTT. This gives the protein CASSIGRLATDTQYF. The full variable domain, in which reference TRBV19 and TRBJ2-3 provide the parts outside the CDR3, is DGGITQSPKYLFRKEGQNVTLSCEQNLNHDAMYWYRQDPGQGLRLIYYSQIVNDFQKGDIAEGYSVSREKKESFPLTVTSAQKNPTAFYLCASSIGRLATDTQYFGPGTRLTVL.

The sample holds many counts of this clonotype. J is TRBJ1-2 and V is TRBV24-1; D uncertain. The V end was cut by 1 base, the J end by 5 bases, with 7 bases between. CDR3 length: 13 residues. From germline, CDR1 is KGHDR and CDR2 SFDVKD. The CDR3 sequence is CATSDFRGYGYTF. CDR3 DNA: TGTGCCACCAGTGATTTTCGGGGATATGGCTACACCTTC.

The sample holds many counts of this clonotype. The CDR3 coding sequence is TGCAGTGCTATCAACACTGAAGCTTTCTTT. This sequence encodes CSAINTEAFF. The chain couples TRBV20-1 to TRBJ1-1; D call uncertain. The V gene's germline CDR1 is DFQATT and CDR2 SNEGSKA (reference sequence). The CDR3 has 10 residues. V lost 4 bases and J 2 bases, leaving 2 bases between the germline ends.

This clonotype has a count of ten or more. The chain recombines TRBV30 with TRBJ1-2, with D possibly TRBD1 on 5 matching bases. Per germline, CDR1 GTSNPN and CDR2 SVGIG (reference sequence). CDR3 length: 15 amino acids. Between the trimmed V and J ends, which lost 4 bases and 8 bases, there was a span of 23 bases. The CDR3 sequence is CAWTPGGQGYRGYTF. In DNA form, the CDR3 reads TGTGCCTGGACGCCCGGGGGTCAGGGCTATAGAGGCTACACCTTC.

This clonotype was found a few times. This chain joins TRBV12-3 or TRBV12-4 and TRBJ1-2; no clear D. With 8 bases removed from V and 4 bases from J, the gap between germline ends came to 11 bases. The CDR3 length is 12 residues. CDR3 sequence: CASSPWGYGYTF. The CDR3 nucleotides are TGTGCCAGCTCGCCCTGGGGCTATGGCTACACCTTC.

The genes are TRBV20-1 and TRBJ1-1; a possible D gene is TRBD1 (5 bases). CDR1 is DFQATT and CDR2 is SNEGSKA in the germline V gene (reference sequence). V lost 6 bases and J 2 bases, leaving 13 bases between the germline ends. The CDR3 has 13 residues. The CDR3 DNA follows: TGCAGTGCCGCGGGACCGCAAAACACTGAAGCTTTCTTT. The encoded protein is CSAAGPQNTEAFF.

This clonotype appeared many times. The chain links TRBV19 to TRBJ2-2, with D hard to call. The V end lost 9 bases, the J end lost 2 bases, and 4 bases lay between the germline ends. CDR1 and CDR2 (germline): LNHDA, SQIVND (reference sequence). The CDR3 runs to 11 residues. CDR3 DNA: TGTGCCAGCGATAACACCGGGGAGCTGTTTTTT. Protein sequence: CASDNTGELFF.